This TCR beta chain was profiled in a study of blood T cell repertoires in COVID-19. The CDR3 runs 16 residues. Authors' analysis steps: How many nucleated cells were present was estimated from reference gene primer amplification. Method: immunoSEQ multiplex PCR; TCRdb's copy keeps in-frame clones and lacks some. V and J calls and clone size are as listed in that table; D and trimming were resolved from the DNA. The sample consists of over 250,000 clones, about 80% of them appearing once. The sample consisted of PBMCs or T cells enriched from blood (not recorded which). The receptor was isolated from a man younger than 40 with acute COVID-19. The rearrangement links TRBV21-1 to TRBJ1-3; the table's D gene call, TRBD1, was not cross checked with the DNA. TRBV21-1 is described as a pseudogene. The CDR3 region has the DNA TGTGCCAGCAGCACAGGCCCAGGGGGCTCTGGAAACACCATATATTTT. Protein product: CASSTGPGGSGNTIYF.